This T cell receptor (beta chain) stems from a study of T cells in Graves' hyperthyroidism and ophthalmopathy. Study-wide findings and caveats: Expanded thyroid clonotypes (above 0.001) were mostly also found in blood.

In its sample, this clonotype was seen many times. The antigen remains undetermined. This CDR3 has 15 amino acids. V lost 3 bases and J 3 bases, leaving 12 bases between the germline ends. There were TCR beta CDR3 regions amplified from RNA transcripts. TCR CDR3 regions were first amplified by RT-PCR with HTBI primers. TCRdb processed the multiplex PCR reads anew with MiXCR; each CDR3 protein has one entry. The table shows about 770,000 distinct CDR3 sequences, with roughly 20% occurring only once. Exclusion of a patient resulted from uncontrolled infection, other autoimmune disease, pregnancy or lactation.

This TCR came from a woman aged 50 to 65 with Graves' hyperthyroidism that later progressed to Graves' ophthalmopathy. The sample taken for sequencing was blood. The V and J genes are TRBV12-3 or TRBV12-4 and TRBJ1-5; D is possibly TRBD1 (6 bases). The CDR3 sequence is CASSFLQGLNQPQHF. As DNA, the CDR3 is TGTGCCAGCAGTTTTTTACAGGGACTCAATCAGCCCCAGCATTTT.